Following are 32 T cell receptor beta chains from one sample sequenced in a study of tumor-infiltrating lymphocytes in primary liver carcinoma. Between about 20 and 30 mg of unsorted bulk tissue served as the source from which RNA and DNA were co-extracted. Researchers generated TCR beta cDNA from about 450 ng of total RNA, relying on a constant-region primer. Slightly modified ARM-PCR with three nested multiplex PCR rounds yielded TCR beta libraries. Investigators reported that the first two PCR rounds, at around 11 cycles each, used TRBV1-TRBV30 forward primers with a C-beta reverse primer. TCRdb re-called the multiplex PCR reads through MiXCR, storing one row per CDR3 protein. Of about 43,000 distinct CDR3 sequences in the sample, around 70% were seen once. The specimen sequenced was liver tumor tissue from sampling region 2. The subset: tumor region T2, inferior pole. These receptors originate from a man aged 35-49 years with primary liver carcinoma and hepatitis B virus infection.

There are a few counts of this clonotype. The junction does not match germline at one end; this may be a read error. This chain links TRBV4-2 with TRBJ2-3; TRBD2 is a possible D gene (6 bases). Germline lookup yields CDR1 LGHNA and CDR2 YNFKEQ. The CDR3 has 13 amino acids. Written as DNA, the CDR3 is TGTGCCAGCGATCGGGAGTCCACAGATACGCAGTATTTC. This gives the protein CASDRESTDTQYF.

A single count supports this clonotype. This may arise from a read error, as a much more abundant clone is one base away. The V and J genes are TRBV7-2 and TRBJ2-1; D gene uncertain. Trimming took off 6 bases at V and 5 bases at J, with 17 bases between the two ends. The CDR3 spans 15 residues. Per germline, CDR1 SGHTA and CDR2 FQGNSA. In DNA, the CDR3 is TGTGCCAGCAGGCCTTCCGGGCTAGAGGACAATGAGCAGTTCTTC. Translated, it gives CASRPSGLEDNEQFF. The variable domain in full, completed from reference TRBV7-2 and TRBJ2-1, reads GAGVSQSPSNKVTEKGKDVELRCDPISGHTALYWYRQSLGQGLEFLIYFQGNSAPDKSGLPSDRFSAERTGGSVSTLTIQRTQQEDSAVYLCASRPSGLEDNEQFFGPGTRLTVL.

The V call is TRBV12-3 or TRBV12-4, the J call TRBJ2-5; D not certain. V lost 8 bases and J 5 bases, leaving 12 bases between the germline ends. The CDR3 extends over 12 amino acids. CDR3 DNA: TGTGCCAGCGCTTGGGCTCGCGAGACCCAGTACTTC. It specifies CASAWARETQYF.

The chain carries TRBV7-9 and TRBJ2-1, with TRBD2 identical over 8 bases. The CDR3 has 14 residues. J was trimmed by 7 bases and V by 6 bases; bases with no gene match: 8. Germline CDR1 and CDR2: SEHNR and FQNEAQ (reference sequence). CDR3 sequence reads: CASSGPLAVNEQFF. The CDR3, as DNA: TGTGCCAGCAGTGGCCCACTAGCGGTGAATGAGCAGTTCTTC.

With respect to this clonotype: The junction differs from germline at one of its ends, possibly a read error. The chain combines TRBV28 with TRBJ1-5; D unresolved. The CDR3 loop spans 12 amino acids. From germline, CDR1 is MDHEN and CDR2 SYDVKM. The CDR3 loop is CTSSLRAQPQHF. The CDR3 DNA sequence: TGTACCAGCAGTTTAAGGGCTCAACCCCAGCATTTT.

As to this clonotype: In this CDR3 the conserved last residue, phenylalanine or tryptophan, is missing, so a read error is likely. This chain joins TRBV5-1 and TRBJ2-5; TRBD2 might be the D (6 bases). The CDR3 length is 15 residues. CDR1 is SGHRS, CDR2 YFSETQ, per germline. CDR3 bases: TGCGCGAGCAGCCCATTGGGGGTCGGGGGAGAGACCCAGTACTCC. Encoded protein: CASSPLGVGGETQYS.

Turning to this clonotype: At one end, the junction sequence differs from germline, possibly due to a read error. The rearrangement uses TRBV11-2 and TRBJ1-5; maybe TRBD1 (6 bases). This CDR3 contains 17 residues. Germline V CDR1 and CDR2: SGHAT, FQNNGV. The CDR3, as DNA: TGTGCTAGCAGCTTAGTAGGGGTAACAGGGAGTAATCAGCCCCAGCGTTTT. Translated: CASSLVGVTGSNQPQRF.

A note on this clonotype: One end of the junction varies from germline; a read error may be responsible. The chain recombines TRBV11-2 with TRBJ2-4; unclear D gene. CDR1 is SGHAT, CDR2 FQNNGV, per germline. The CDR3 spans 15 residues. The CDR3: CAITTSAVTKNIQHF. The CDR3 DNA sequence: TGTGCCATCACCACTTCGGCGGTAACCAAAAACATTCAGCACTTC.

Of note for this clonotype: The conserved phenylalanine or tryptophan is not found at the CDR3 terminus, so this likely reflects a read error. J is TRBJ2-2 and V is TRBV11-1; D remains unclear. Germline values: CDR1 SGHAT, CDR2 FQDESV (reference sequence). The length of the CDR3 is 14 residues. CDR3 DNA: TGTGCAAGCAGCCGTACACCGAACACTGGGGAGCTGTTTATT. This translates into CASSRTPNTGELFI.

V usage is TRBV12-3 or TRBV12-4 and J usage is TRBJ2-2; D is unclear. The CDR3 runs to 16 residues. Trimming pared 0 bases from V and 5 bases from J, leaving 13 bases between. The CDR3 bases are TGTGCCAGCAGTTTAGCTCCAGTGCGTGTGACCGGGGAGCTGTTTTTT. Its translation: CASSLAPVRVTGELFF.

This clonotype was found many times. The chain combines TRBV5-6 with TRBJ2-2; 14 bases fit TRBD2. The CDR3 runs 15 residues. Germline CDR1 and CDR2: SGHDT and YYEEEE. With V trimmed by 4 bases and J by 5 bases, 1 base remained unmatched. The CDR3: CASSRTSGRTGELFF. The CDR3 region has the DNA TGTGCCAGCAGCCGGACTAGCGGGAGGACCGGGGAGCTGTTTTTT.

This clonotype has at least ten counts. The chain uses TRBV24-1 and TRBJ2-5; 7 bases agree with TRBD1. The germline CDR1 and CDR2 sequences are KGHDR and SFDVKD. The CDR3 length is 15 residues. The J segment lost 1 base and the V segment lost 4 bases, leaving 5 bases of the junction unmatched. The CDR3 DNA follows: TGTGCCACCAGTGACTCACAGGGGTCCCAAGAGACCCAGTACTTC. This codes for CATSDSQGSQETQYF.

As regards this clonotype: An end of the junction differs from the germline gene, which may be a read error. The J gene is TRBJ1-2, the V gene TRBV11-3, with no clear D. The CDR3 is 15 amino acids. CDR1 is SGHNT, CDR2 YENEEA, per germline. CDR3 nucleotides: TGTGTCAGCAGCTCCACCCTGCGGAGACACTATGGCTACACCTTC. It codes for CVSSSTLRRHYGYTF.

About this clonotype: A junction end diverges from the germline sequence, so it may reflect a read error. The DNA for the CDR3 is TGTGCCAACAGTTACGACAGCTATCAGCGCCAGCATTTT. Translated, it gives CANSYDSYQRQHF. The chain is built from TRBV6-2 or TRBV6-3 and TRBJ1-5; tentative D call: TRBD1 (5 bases). Germline assignment: CDR1 MNHEY and CDR2 SVGEGT. The CDR3 runs 13 residues.

Notes on this clonotype: The junction does not match germline at one end; this may be a read error. The rearrangement links TRBV10-3 to TRBJ2-7, with D perhaps given as TRBD1 or TRBD2 (5 bases each). Germline CDR1 reads ENHRY; CDR2 reads SYGVKD. The CDR3 is 18 residues long. CDR3 DNA sequence: TGTACCATCAGTGACCCATCCCTCCGGGACGATAGGACCTACGAGCAGTACTTC. The encoded protein is CTISDPSLRDDRTYEQYF.

With respect to this clonotype: Relative to the germline gene, one junction end is altered; a read error may explain this. The chain couples TRBV29-1 to TRBJ1-1, with D perhaps matching TRBD1 (5 bases). Germline CDR1 is SQVTM and CDR2 is ANQGSEA. The length of the CDR3 is 12 residues. In DNA form, the CDR3 reads TGCAGCGTTATCAAGGGGAACACTGGAGCTTTCTTT. Amino acids: CSVIKGNTGAFF.

This clonotype has a handful of counts. This could be a read error, since a much larger clone is one nucleotide away. The V and J genes are TRBV5-1 and TRBJ2-1; 14 nucleotides line up with TRBD2. This CDR3 is 14 amino acids long. Per germline, CDR1 SGHRS and CDR2 YFSETQ. CDR3 region: CASSATGLAGERFF. The CDR3 DNA sequence: TGCGCCAGCAGCGCAACGGGACTAGCGGGGGAGCGGTTCTTC.

This rearrangement joins TRBV4-2 to TRBJ2-7; D possibly corresponds to TRBD2 (5 bases). The CDR3 loop spans 16 amino acids. V was clipped by 1 base and J by 3 bases, with 16 bases between them. Germline loops: CDR1 LGHNA, CDR2 YNFKEQ. CDR3 coding DNA: TGTGCCAGCAGCCAAGGAATGGACTCAAAGGGCTACGAGCAGTACTTC. Translating gives CASSQGMDSKGYEQYF.

With regard to this clonotype: The junction departs from the called germline gene at one end, perhaps through a read error. This chain links TRBV11-2 with TRBJ2-2; no clear D. CDR1 is SGHAT, CDR2 FQNNGV, per germline. The CDR3 length is 14 residues. The CDR3 reads CAGSSDSDTGELFF. The CDR3 nucleotides read TGTGCCGGCAGCTCAGATTCGGACACCGGGGAGCTGTTTTTT.

The genes are TRBV11-2 and TRBJ2-1, with D possibly TRBD1 on 5 matching bases. The CDR3 runs to 17 residues. V was clipped by 3 bases and J by 2 bases, with 17 bases between them. From germline, CDR1 is SGHAT and CDR2 FQNNGV. For the CDR3, the DNA is TGTGCCAGCAGCTTGGTAGGACAAGCTGGCCCCTACAATGAGCAGTTCTTC. The encoded protein is CASSLVGQAGPYNEQFF.

The chain combines TRBV29-1 with TRBJ2-1, with TRBD2 matching 7 bases. The CDR3 is made up of 14 amino acids. With 6 bases clipped from V and 0 bases from J, the junction kept 5 bases outside the gene matches. Germline CDR1 is SQVTM and CDR2 is ANQGSEA. The CDR3 DNA reads as TGCAGCGTGGGGGGGAGCAGCTCCTACAATGAGCAGTTCTTC. Amino acid sequence: CSVGGSSSYNEQFF.

A word on this clonotype: A read error may produce the germline difference seen at one junction end. The V call is TRBV6-2 or TRBV6-3, the J call TRBJ2-5, with 8 bases that match TRBD2. The CDR3 has 15 amino acids. The germline V gene encodes CDR1 MNHEY and CDR2 SVGEGT. The CDR3 DNA sequence: TGTGCCAGCTCCTTAGCGGGGCGCGAGCAAGAGAGCCAGTACTTC. It codes for CASSLAGREQESQYF.

This clonotype was seen only once. The germline gene is not matched at one end of the junction; a read error may be the cause. The gene calls are TRBV7-9 and TRBJ2-2; 7 positions match TRBD1. The germline gives CDR1 SEHNR, CDR2 FQNEAQ (reference sequence). This CDR3 spans 15 amino acids. The CDR3 protein is CASSSSDRSTGEPFF. The CDR3 nucleotides read TGTGCCAGCAGTTCCTCGGACAGGTCCACCGGGGAGCCGTTTTTT. The full variable domain, completed using reference TRBV7-9 and TRBJ2-2, is DTGVSQNPRHKITKRGQNVTFRCDPISEHNRLYWYRQTLGQGPEFLTYFQNEAQLEKSRLLSDRFSAERPKGSFSTLEIQRTEQGDSAMYLCASSSSDRSTGEPFFGEGSRLTVL.

This sequence joins TRBV29-1 and TRBJ2-4, with 10 bases identical to TRBD1. Germline assignment: CDR1 SQVTM and CDR2 ANQGSEA. CDR3 length: 14 residues. The ends lost 4 bases at V and 10 bases at J; junction bases unmatched: 10. CDR3 loop: CSVAHGTGEGIQYF. CDR3 DNA: TGCAGCGTTGCCCACGGGACAGGGGAGGGGATTCAGTACTTC. Based on the CDR3 plus reference TRBV29-1 and TRBJ2-4, the full variable domain is SAVISQKPSRDICQRGTSLTIQCQVDSQVTMMFWYRQQPGQSLTLIATANQGSEATYESGFVIDKFPISRPNLTFSTLTVSNMSPEDSSIYLCSVAHGTGEGIQYFGAGTRLSVL.

Remarks on this clonotype: No conserved phenylalanine or tryptophan ends this CDR3, so it is likely a read error. The DNA is omitted, as the CDR3 cannot be located on it reliably, and the CDR3 follows TCRdb's listing. The CDR3 region is CSVEDIGQGETQYL. The rearrangement links TRBV29-1 to TRBJ2-5; the table assigns TRBD1, which was not confirmed against the DNA. Looked up from germline, CDR1 is SQVTM and CDR2 is ANQGSEA. The CDR3 adds up to 14 amino acids, both ends counted.

Comment on this clonotype: At one end the junction does not follow the germline gene, possibly because of a read error. This chain joins TRBV28 and TRBJ2-6; the D gene could be TRBD1 or TRBD2 (6 bases each). CDR3 length: 17 amino acids. Per germline, CDR1 MDHEN and CDR2 SYDVKM. The CDR3 DNA follows: TGTGCCAACAGGGACTCGGACGGACTCTCTGGGGCCAGCGTCCTGACTTTC. Translation gives CANRDSDGLSGASVLTF. Using reference TRBV28 and TRBJ2-6 for the parts outside the CDR3, the full variable domain is DVKVTQSSRYLVKRTGEKVFLECVQDMDHENMFWYRQDPGLGLRLIYFSYDVKMKEKGDIPEGYSVSREKKERFSLILESASTNQTSMYLCANRDSDGLSGASVLTFGAGSRLTVL.

Turning to this clonotype: It is likely a read error, because the conserved phenylalanine at the end of the CDR3 is missing. The gene calls are TRBV29-1 and TRBJ2-3, with 9 bases matching TRBD2. V shed 7 bases and J 4 bases; nucleotides not matched to a gene: 9. This CDR3 contains 14 residues. Germline V gives CDR1 SQVTM, CDR2 ANQGSEA. CDR3 sequence reads: CSAEDSGSPDTQYL. The CDR3 DNA is TGCAGCGCTGAGGATAGCGGGAGTCCAGATACGCAGTATCTT.

As concerns this clonotype: One junction end does not reproduce the germline sequence, and a read error may be involved. This chain connects TRBV14 to TRBJ2-3, with unresolved D. The J call may not be correct, given that the DNA end is closer to TRBJ1-5. In germline, CDR1 is SGHDN, CDR2 FVKESK. The CDR3 is 13 residues long. DNA for the CDR3: TGTGCCAGCAACCAAGACGGCGAAGATACGCAGCATTTT. This encodes CASNQDGEDTQHF.

By proportion, this clonotype is large. The chain employs TRBV11-2 and TRBJ2-7, with 8 bases that match TRBD1. The CDR3 sequence is 16 residues long. In germline, CDR1 is SGHAT, CDR2 FQNNGV. Trimming removed 1 base from V and 3 bases from J; junction bases left unmatched: 8. The CDR3 here is CASSLAGGPFDYEQYF. Written as DNA, the CDR3 is TGTGCCAGCAGCTTAGCAGGGGGCCCCTTTGACTACGAGCAGTACTTC.

This clonotype is classed as medium-sized. J is TRBJ2-2 and V is TRBV5-4; 8 nucleotides agree with TRBD1. Germline CDR1 reads SGHNT; CDR2 reads YYREEE (reference sequence). Trimming removed 4 bases from V and 6 bases from J; junction bases left unmatched: 5. This CDR3 contains 14 residues. CDR3 DNA sequence: TGTGCCAGCAGCCCCCGACAGGGGCCCGGGGAGCTGTTTTTT. Protein: CASSPRQGPGELFF.

As concerns this clonotype: A much larger clone is a single base away; this may be a read error. The gene calls are TRBV2 and TRBJ2-7, with 7 bases aligning to TRBD1. The germline V gene has CDR1 SNHLY and CDR2 FYNNEI. The CDR3 spans 16 residues. The junction had 17 bases not matched to a gene; V was cut back by 3 bases and J by 9 bases. CDR3 in DNA: TGTGCCAGCAGTGAGAGTAGACAGGGTCTCTTCGGCGGGCAGTACTTC. Residues: CASSESRQGLFGGQYF. Filled out from reference TRBV2 and TRBJ2-7, the complete variable domain reads EPEVTQTPSHQVTQMGQEVILRCVPISNHLYFYWYRQILGQKVEFLVSFYNNEISEKSEIFDDQFSVERPDGSNFTLKIRSTKLEDSAMYFCASSESRQGLFGGQYFGPGTRLTVT.

Comments on this clonotype: At one end, the junction sequence differs from germline, possibly due to a read error. The rearrangement uses TRBV5-1 and TRBJ2-1; D is possibly TRBD2 (5 bases). This CDR3 is 15 amino acids long. CDR1 is SGHRS, CDR2 YFSETQ, per germline. The CDR3 loop is CAGSLVGEPYNEQFF. In DNA, the CDR3 is TGCGCCGGCAGTCTGGTTGGGGAGCCCTACAATGAGCAGTTCTTC.